What follows are 26 T cell receptor beta chains derived from one specimen sequenced in a study of T cell repertoires in cytomegalovirus infection. These TCRs are of unknown antigen specificity. A single record per CDR3 protein comes from TCRdb applying MiXCR to the reads. This table has some 310,000 distinct CDR3 sequences, around a quarter appearing once. The sample here was cultured PBMCs, taken from culture after CMV antigen stimulation. These receptors were taken from a human donor in good health (CMV status not recorded). Some clones in this sample may be carry-over from other donors' samples.

The rearrangement joins TRBV20-1 to TRBJ2-7, with a possible D match to TRBD2 (6 bases). CDR3 size: 14 residues. The V gene lost 2 bases and the J gene lost 3 bases, with 14 bases spanning the gap. Germline CDR1 reads DFQATT; CDR2 reads SNEGSKA (reference sequence). CDR3: CSARRLDLLYEQYF. The CDR3, as DNA: TGCAGTGCTAGAAGACTAGACCTCCTCTACGAGCAGTACTTC.

V gene TRBV5-6 combines with J gene TRBJ2-7; 7 bases agree with TRBD1. CDR1 is SGHDT and CDR2 is YYEEEE in the germline V gene. The ends lost 6 bases at V and 2 bases at J; junction bases unmatched: 11. The CDR3 is 15 amino acids. CDR3 coding DNA: TGTGCCAGCACCTTAGAGACAGGGTTAACCTACGAGCAGTACTTC. It encodes CASTLETGLTYEQYF.

The chain employs TRBV7-9 and TRBJ2-3, with a tentative D call TRBD2 (5 bases). Germline V gene lookup returns CDR1 SEHNR and CDR2 FQNEAQ (reference sequence). The CDR3 length is 13 residues. Between the trimmed V and J ends, which lost 8 bases and 4 bases, there was a span of 13 bases. CDR3 in amino acids: CASDTEAPDTQYF. The CDR3 coding sequence is TGTGCCAGCGATACGGAGGCCCCAGATACGCAGTATTTT.

Many counts were recorded for this clonotype. V and J are TRBV7-3 and TRBJ1-2; no clear D gene. The germline CDR1 and CDR2 sequences are SGHTA and FQGTGA. Between the trimmed V and J ends, which lost 0 bases and 2 bases, there was a span of 10 bases. The CDR3 sequence is 15 residues long. The DNA of the CDR3 is TGTGCCAGCAGCTTAACGGGTGAAGGGAACTATGGCTACACCTTC. It translates to CASSLTGEGNYGYTF.

The sample holds many counts of this clonotype. The rearrangement links TRBV7-6 to TRBJ2-7, with 7 nucleotides matching TRBD1. Germline values: CDR1 SGHVS, CDR2 FNYEAQ. This CDR3 has 14 residues. The junction had 2 bases not matched to a gene; V was cut back by 3 bases and J by 0 bases. The CDR3 coding sequence is TGTGCCAGCAGCTTGACAGGGCCCTCCTACGAGCAGTACTTC. Its translation: CASSLTGPSYEQYF.

This clonotype was seen a handful of times. The chain employs TRBV19 and TRBJ1-5; 10 positions agree with TRBD1. The CDR3 covers 16 residues. The germline V gene encodes CDR1 LNHDA and CDR2 SQIVND (reference sequence). V shed 8 bases and J 2 bases; nucleotides not matched to a gene: 9. The CDR3 bases are TGTGCCAGTCAGGGACAGGGGACGGGACGCAATCAGCCCCAGCATTTT. Residues: CASQGQGTGRNQPQHF.

The table lists this clonotype with a few counts. The chain recombines TRBV7-2 with TRBJ1-6; perhaps TRBD1 as D (6 bases). CDR3 length: 14 residues. The V end lost 5 bases, the J end lost 6 bases, and 11 bases lay between the germline ends. Germline CDR1 is SGHTA and CDR2 is FQGNSA. CDR3 in amino acids: CASSRGQTNSPLHF. In DNA, the CDR3 is TGTGCCAGCAGCCGAGGACAGACTAATTCACCCCTCCACTTT.

This clonotype appeared a few times. The chain has TRBV4-1 and TRBJ2-7, with 10 bases aligning to TRBD1. The CDR3 loop spans 21 amino acids. The germline V gene has CDR1 MGHRA and CDR2 YSYEKL. The V and J ends lost 0 bases and 3 bases, in that order; junction bases with no gene match: 20. CDR3 sequence reads: CASSQDLPGTGVAGSRYEQYV. CDR3 DNA sequence: TGCGCCAGCAGCCAAGATCTTCCCGGGACAGGGGTAGCGGGATCCCGCTACGAGCAGTACGTC.

This clonotype was counted between two and nine times. This sequence joins TRBV11-3 and TRBJ2-1; TRBD1 matches 11 bases. The CDR3 totals 15 residues. Germline CDR1 is SGHNT and CDR2 is YENEEA. Trimming at V came to 5 bases and at J to 6 bases, leaving 6 bases not matched to a gene. This CDR3 reads CASSLGGTGGNEQFF. In DNA, the CDR3 is TGTGCCAGCAGCCTAGGGGGGACAGGGGGCAATGAGCAGTTCTTC.

The chain combines TRBV7-3 with TRBJ2-3, with 9 bases matching TRBD2. V lost 5 bases, J lost 4 bases, and 16 bases stayed unmatched. The germline V gene encodes CDR1 SGHTA and CDR2 FQGTGA. This CDR3 comprises 18 residues. CDR3 amino acids: CASSEKGIAGDGADTQYF. CDR3 nucleotides: TGTGCCAGCAGCGAAAAAGGGATAGCGGGAGATGGAGCAGATACGCAGTATTTT.

This clonotype appeared a few times. The chain combines TRBV29-1 with TRBJ1-1; unclear D gene. Trimming removed 2 bases at V and 0 bases at J, with 13 bases between. CDR1 SQVTM and CDR2 ANQGSEA come from the germline V gene. The CDR3 has 15 residues. In DNA, the CDR3 is TGCAGCGTTGAAACCCAGGTCACCATGAACACTGAAGCTTTCTTT. Translation: CSVETQVTMNTEAFF.

This clonotype was recorded a few times. The J gene is TRBJ2-1, the V gene TRBV27; TRBD2 matches at 13 bases. The V segment lost 4 bases and the J segment 5 bases; nucleotides outside the gene matches: 5. Germline CDR1 MNHEY, CDR2 SMNVEV (reference sequence). This CDR3 is 16 amino acids long. The CDR3 DNA is TGTGCCAGCAGTTCCAGACTAGCGGGAGGTCACAATGAGCAGTTCTTC. Translated: CASSSRLAGGHNEQFF.

This clonotype appeared many times. The chain uses TRBV7-8 and TRBJ1-3; 9 nucleotides align to TRBD1. Germline CDR1 is SGHVS and CDR2 is FQNEAQ. The junction had 12 bases not matched to a gene; V was cut back by 1 base and J by 2 bases. The CDR3 consists of 19 residues. The CDR3 DNA follows: TGTGCCAGCAGCTTAGTACGGAATTTGGGACAGGGCCCTGGAAACACCATATATTTT. It is translated as CASSLVRNLGQGPGNTIYF.

This clonotype showed up just a few times. The gene calls are TRBV14 and TRBJ2-5; D possibly matches TRBD1 or TRBD2 (6 bases each). Trimming took 2 bases from V and 3 from J, leaving 19 bases between them. This CDR3 has 17 amino acids. Germline loops: CDR1 SGHDN, CDR2 FVKESK. The CDR3 DNA sequence: TGTGCCAGCAGCCAAATGGAGGGAGCCAGGGGAGAAGAGACCCAGTACTTC. Amino acids: CASSQMEGARGEETQYF.

The chain links TRBV7-2 to TRBJ1-5, with D unresolved. The length of the CDR3 is 15 residues. Germline assignment: CDR1 SGHTA and CDR2 FQGNSA. Trimming cost V 1 base and J 4 bases, with 11 bases left between them. CDR3 DNA sequence: TGTGCCAGCAGCTTAGAGGCCGGATTAAATCAGCCCCAGCATTTT. It specifies CASSLEAGLNQPQHF.

Worth noting for this clonotype: Since the CDR3 does not end with the conserved phenylalanine or tryptophan, this likely comes from a read error. This rearrangement joins TRBV24-1 to TRBJ2-1; 7 bases are shared with TRBD2. Germline CDR1 is KGHDR and CDR2 is SFDVKD. The CDR3 contains 16 residues. The junction had 14 bases not matched to a gene; V was cut back by 4 bases and J by 9 bases. CDR3 amino acids: CATSDPTRLAGGEQFL. The CDR3 coding sequence is TGTGCCACCAGTGACCCCACCCGACTAGCAGGAGGTGAGCAGTTCCTC.

This clonotype was observed a few times. The CDR3 region is CASSLTSVHTQYF. As DNA, the CDR3 is TGTGCCAGCAGCTTGACTAGCGTACATACGCAGTATTTT. The chain employs TRBV7-9 and TRBJ2-3, with TRBD2 identical over 8 bases. CDR1 SEHNR and CDR2 FQNEAQ come from the germline V gene (reference sequence). The V segment lost 3 bases and the J segment 7 bases; nucleotides outside the gene matches: 3. This CDR3 has 13 amino acids.

The chain employs TRBV7-2 and TRBJ2-6; D might be TRBD1 (6 bases). The CDR3 runs to 14 residues. V lost 3 bases to trimming and J lost 8 bases, with 11 bases between them. The germline CDR1 and CDR2 sequences are SGHTA and FQGNSA. The CDR3 reads CASSFGGTTNVLTF. CDR3 sequence (DNA): TGTGCCAGCAGCTTCGGTGGGACAACCAACGTCCTGACTTTC.

The rearrangement joins TRBV28 to TRBJ2-2; TRBD2 matches 9 bases. V was pared by 1 base and J by 6 bases, with 9 bases of the junction left unmatched. The CDR3 runs 17 residues. Germline V gene lookup returns CDR1 MDHEN and CDR2 SYDVKM. The CDR3 sequence is CASSLYGAGGPAGELFF. CDR3 coding DNA: TGTGCCAGCAGTTTATACGGGGCGGGAGGGCCGGCCGGGGAGCTGTTTTTT.

The V call is TRBV7-2, the J call TRBJ2-5; TRBD2 is a possible D gene (5 bases). V was cut by 1 base and J by 3 bases, with 15 bases left in between. Looked up from germline, CDR1 is SGHTA and CDR2 is FQGNSA. There are 16 residues in the CDR3. CDR3 nucleotide sequence: TGTGCCAGCAGCTTAGTCGGCCTAGGGAGAGAAGAGACCCAGTACTTC. Encoded protein: CASSLVGLGREETQYF.

In the case of this clonotype: Relative to the germline gene, one junction end is altered; a read error may explain this. The chain joins TRBV6-1 to TRBJ1-1; possible D gene TRBD1, 5 bases. The germline V gene has CDR1 MNHNS and CDR2 SASEGT. The CDR3 covers 12 residues. The CDR3 DNA is TGTGCCAGCAAGAGGGGAAACACTGAAGCTTCCTTT. It encodes CASKRGNTEASF.

The chain has TRBV29-1 and TRBJ1-1; 9 bases align to TRBD1. CDR3 length equals 14 residues. V lost 0 bases to trimming and J lost 4 bases; unmatched junction nucleotides: 3. Germline V CDR1 and CDR2: SQVTM, ANQGSEA. CDR3 in DNA: TGCAGCGTTGAAGATACAGGGGGCGTCACTGAAGCTTTCTTT. It encodes CSVEDTGGVTEAFF.

Concerning this clonotype: The CDR3 does not end in the conserved phenylalanine or tryptophan, so this is likely a read error. No DNA is shown, since the ends of the CDR3 on it are uncertain; the CDR3 is the one TCRdb lists. The J gene is TRBJ2-1, the V gene TRBV14; TRBD2 is the table's D call and was not checked against the DNA. The CDR3 length is 13 residues, termini included. Germline V gene sequence: CDR1 SGHDN, CDR2 FVKESK. CDR3 loop: CASSHPETSGRSG.

This clonotype was recorded many times. The chain combines TRBV6-2 or TRBV6-3 with TRBJ1-1, with 9 bases fitting TRBD1. The CDR3 extends over 17 amino acids. Germline V gene data show CDR1 as MNHEY and CDR2 as SVGEGT. Trimming at V came to 5 bases and at J to 3 bases, leaving 13 bases not matched to a gene. CDR3 DNA: TGTGCCAGCAGTCCGGACAGGGGCTTTTATGACGACACTGAAGCTTTCTTT. The encoded protein is CASSPDRGFYDDTEAFF.

This clonotype was picked up a small number of times. The chain uses TRBV25-1 and TRBJ1-1; D is possibly TRBD1 (6 bases). CDR1 and CDR2 (germline): MGHDK, SYGVNS. V was shortened by 7 bases and J by 6 bases, with 12 bases between the two germline ends. The CDR3 sequence is 12 residues long. CDR3 region: CASTLGGSEAFF. DNA for the CDR3: TGTGCCAGCACTCTAGGGGGGTCTGAAGCTTTCTTT.

This clonotype has a count of ten or more. The chain combines TRBV7-8 with TRBJ1-5; TRBD1 might be the D (5 bases). Germline values: CDR1 SGHVS, CDR2 FQNEAQ. The CDR3 covers 14 residues. V was cut by 1 base and J by 6 bases, with 10 bases left in between. CDR3 protein: CASSLGNQGQPQHF. For the CDR3, the DNA is TGTGCCAGCAGCTTAGGGAACCAGGGTCAGCCCCAGCATTTT.